Shown below are 20 T cell receptor beta chains from a single sample sequenced in a study of T cell responses to AZD1222 COVID-19 vaccine. Sequencing was performed with immunoSEQ multiplex PCR; in TCRdb, only in-frame clones are kept and a portion is missing. The sample yields 150,000 to 200,000 clones, 90% seen once. Sequences were derived from peripheral blood, sampled on day 0 of AZD1222 vaccination. These receptors were obtained from an adult in good health.

DNA of the CDR3: TGTGCCAGCAGCTTAGCGCCAGGGGGCGTCTCTAATGAAAAACTGTTTTTT. It is translated as CASSLAPGGVSNEKLFF. The chain employs TRBV7-2 and TRBJ1-4; TRBD1 matches 8 bases. V gave up 0 bases and J gave up 3 bases; unmatched junction bases: 6. The CDR3 totals 17 residues. Germline V gene sequence: CDR1 SGHTA, CDR2 FQGNSA.

The genes are TRBV4-2 and TRBJ2-1, with D hard to call. Germline assignment: CDR1 LGHNA and CDR2 YNFKEQ. This CDR3 has 16 amino acids. V lost 1 base and J lost 0, with 10 bases in between. The CDR3 protein is CASSQGDSGSYNEQFF. The CDR3 DNA follows: TGTGCCAGCAGCCAAGGCGATAGTGGCTCCTACAATGAGCAGTTCTTC.

The V call is TRBV12-3 or TRBV12-4, the J call TRBJ2-7; D call uncertain. V lost 4 bases to trimming and J lost 6 bases, with 7 bases between them. This CDR3 contains 11 residues. CDR3 in DNA: TGTGCCAGCAGTTCTCTTGGCGAGCAGTACTTC. This sequence encodes CASSSLGEQYF.

The chain recombines TRBV18 with TRBJ1-2; 9 bases fit TRBD1. The CDR3 is 17 residues long. Unmatched junction bases numbered 10, after V lost 1 base and J lost 4 bases. CDR1 KGHSH and CDR2 LQKENI come from the germline V gene. The CDR3, as DNA: TGTGCCAGCTCACCACTCTCAGGACAGGGGAGCGCCTATGGCTACACCTTC. Translated, it gives CASSPLSGQGSAYGYTF.

The gene calls are TRBV3-1 (or the pseudogene TRBV3-2) and TRBJ2-5; 16 bases are a match to TRBD2. The CDR3 consists of 20 residues. Trimming removed 1 base from V and 5 bases from J; junction bases left unmatched: 13. Germline V lookup: CDR1 LGHDT, CDR2 YNNKEL (reference sequence). CDR3 bases: TGTGCCAGCAGCCAAGTTACGGGACTAGCGGGGGGGAAACGCTGGGAGACCCAGTACTTC. Translation gives CASSQVTGLAGGKRWETQYF.

The chain has TRBV5-4 and TRBJ1-5; D is perhaps TRBD1 (6 bases). Germline V lookup: CDR1 SGHNT, CDR2 YYREEE (reference sequence). With 7 bases removed from V and 4 bases from J, the gap between germline ends came to 12 bases. This CDR3 has 13 amino acids. The CDR3 spells CASAQGQNQPQHF. The DNA of the CDR3 is TGTGCCAGCGCCCAAGGACAGAATCAGCCCCAGCATTTT.

The chain is built from TRBV5-1 and TRBJ2-2; D may be TRBD2 (6 bases). The CDR3 is 14 residues long. CDR1 is SGHRS and CDR2 is YFSETQ in the germline V gene. V gave up 3 bases and J gave up 2 bases, with 8 bases separating them. This CDR3 is CASSWGVNTGELFF. DNA of the CDR3: TGCGCCAGCAGCTGGGGGGTAAACACCGGGGAGCTGTTTTTT.

The chain couples TRBV5-1 to TRBJ2-2; 9 positions agree with TRBD1. There are 16 residues in the CDR3. The V gene end was trimmed by 4 bases and the J gene end by 3 bases; junction bases not matched to a gene: 7. The germline V gene has CDR1 SGHRS and CDR2 YFSETQ. CDR3 region: CASSDPRQGDTGELFF. CDR3 in DNA: TGCGCCAGCAGCGATCCTCGACAGGGGGACACCGGGGAGCTGTTTTTT.

This clone turned up a few times. This sequence joins TRBV12-3 or TRBV12-4 and TRBJ2-5, with D possibly called TRBD1 or TRBD2 (5 bases each). With 6 bases removed from V and 4 bases from J, the gap between germline ends came to 9 bases. CDR3 length: 12 amino acids. The CDR3 is CASRGTGETQYF. The CDR3 DNA sequence: TGTGCCAGCAGGGGGACGGGAGAGACCCAGTACTTC.

This sequence joins TRBV6-5 and TRBJ2-3; no firm D call. Germline CDR1 is MNHEY and CDR2 is SVGAGI. The V end was cut by 0 bases, the J end by 2 bases, with 12 bases between. This CDR3 contains 16 residues. CDR3 residues: CASSYSGSLPTDTQYF. In nucleotides, the CDR3 is TGTGCCAGCAGTTACTCGGGCAGCCTCCCCACAGATACGCAGTATTTT.

The V call is TRBV5-4, the J call TRBJ2-1, with 10 positions matching TRBD2. The CDR3 runs 14 residues. Germline-derived CDR1 and CDR2 are SGHNT and YYREEE (reference sequence). Trimming cost V 1 base and J 8 bases; bases outside gene matches: 3. In DNA, the CDR3 is TGTGCCAGCAGCTTGCGGCTAGCGGGGGATGAGCAGTTCTTC. Its translation: CASSLRLAGDEQFF. Using reference TRBV5-4 and TRBJ2-1 for the parts outside the CDR3, the full variable domain is ETGVTQSPTHLIKTRGQQVTLRCSSQSGHNTVSWYQQALGQGPQFIFQYYREEENGRGNFPPRFSGLQFPNYSSELNVNALELDDSALYLCASSLRLAGDEQFFGPGTRLTVL.

This clone has only one observation. The V gene is TRBV5-6, the J gene TRBJ2-7, with a weak D call TRBD1 (5 bases). Germline V gene sequence: CDR1 SGHDT, CDR2 YYEEEE. The CDR3 covers 16 residues. Trimming shortened V by 3 bases and J by 7 bases, and 23 bases separated the two germline ends. As DNA, the CDR3 is TGTGCCAGCAGCTCTAAAGCTTGGGGTGGGGCATGGGAGCAGTACTTC. This gives the protein CASSSKAWGGAWEQYF.

The genes are TRBV12-3 or TRBV12-4 and TRBJ1-1; D is unresolved. Trimming took 7 bases from V and 8 from J, leaving 14 bases between them. The CDR3 spans 12 residues. The chain's CDR3 is CASTDFGEEAFF. The CDR3 nucleotides are TGTGCCAGCACTGACTTCGGGGAGGAAGCTTTCTTT.

The chain has TRBV12-5 and TRBJ1-4, with a possible D match to TRBD1 (5 bases). In germline, CDR1 is LGHNT, CDR2 FRNRAP. This CDR3 is 13 amino acids long. V lost 6 bases to trimming and J lost 7 bases, with 12 bases between them. CDR3 loop: CASGGGSSEKLFF. The DNA of the CDR3 is TGTGCTAGTGGCGGGGGGTCTAGTGAAAAACTGTTTTTT.

The V and J genes are TRBV9 and TRBJ2-3; D is unresolved. CDR3 length: 15 amino acids. Germline lookup yields CDR1 SGDLS and CDR2 YYNGEE. V lost 4 bases and J lost 4, with 16 bases in between. CDR3: CASSLVSRAPDTQYF. Here the CDR3 DNA reads TGTGCCAGCAGCCTGGTATCTAGAGCGCCAGATACGCAGTATTTT.

CDR3 sequence: CASSRVVVTGELFF. The CDR3 nucleotides read TGTGCCAGCAGCAGGGTGGTGGTCACCGGGGAGCTGTTTTTT. The chain uses TRBV11-2 and TRBJ2-2; D is uncertain. CDR1 is SGHAT and CDR2 is FQNNGV in the germline V gene. Trimming pared 5 bases from V and 4 bases from J, leaving 11 bases between. This CDR3 is built from 14 residues. The whole variable domain, remainder taken from reference TRBV11-2 and TRBJ2-2, is EAGVAQSPRYKIIEKRQSVAFWCNPISGHATLYWYQQILGQGPKLLIQFQNNGVVDDSQLPKDRFSAERLKGVDSTLKIQPAKLEDSAVYLCASSRVVVTGELFFGEGSRLTVL.

This clone was seen a single time. The CDR3 spells CASSVSSGAGANVLTF. CDR3 DNA: TGTGCCAGCAGCGTAAGTTCAGGGGCTGGGGCCAACGTCCTGACTTTC. The V gene is TRBV9, the J gene TRBJ2-6; a possible D gene is TRBD1 (6 bases). Per the germline V gene, CDR1 is SGDLS and CDR2 is YYNGEE. The CDR3 loop spans 16 amino acids. Between the trimmed V and J ends, which lost 1 base and 2 bases, there was a span of 10 bases.

This chain links TRBV27 with TRBJ2-1; the match to TRBD2 covers 8 bases. Germline lookup yields CDR1 MNHEY and CDR2 SMNVEV (reference sequence). This CDR3 has 18 amino acids. The J segment lost 2 bases and the V segment lost 0 bases, leaving 9 bases of the junction unmatched. CDR3 sequence reads: CASSLSDSGVGAYNEQFF. As DNA, the CDR3 is TGTGCCAGCAGTTTATCTGATAGCGGGGTTGGGGCCTACAATGAGCAGTTCTTC.

This rearrangement joins TRBV7-3 to TRBJ1-1; 10 bases agree with TRBD1. The CDR3 loop spans 20 amino acids. Germline CDR1 and CDR2: SGHTA and FQGTGA. Trimming removed 4 bases from V and 0 bases from J; junction bases left unmatched: 17. CDR3 residues: CASSSRGFGTGDGMNTEAFF. The CDR3 DNA sequence: TGTGCCAGCAGCTCCCGCGGTTTCGGGACAGGGGACGGGATGAACACTGAAGCTTTCTTT.

V is TRBV11-2 and J is TRBJ2-7; 8 bases map to TRBD1. The trim removed 1 base at V and 12 bases at J, leaving 20 bases unmatched. The CDR3 contains 17 residues. From germline, CDR1 is SGHAT and CDR2 FQNNGV. The CDR3 loop reads CASSLGGPGTGGPLGYF. CDR3 bases: TGTGCCAGCAGCTTAGGGGGGCCCGGGACAGGAGGCCCCTTGGGGTACTTC.